The 9 T cell receptor beta chains given below trace back to one sample, sequenced in a study of spatial heterogeneity in lung cancer. Time point in this sample: sample taken at primary tumor resection. Study findings and constraints: For expanded intratumoral alpha and beta TCRs, counts tracked tumor mutation counts.

TCRdb re-derived calls from the 5' RACE reads in MiXCR, one entry per CDR3 protein. The table lists roughly 9,000 distinct CDR3 sequences, around 5% of them singletons. No antigen is known for these receptors. The specimen comprised lung tumor tissue, sampled at surgery. The source of these receptors is a female donor with early-stage non-small cell lung cancer.

Only one count was recorded for this clonotype. The CDR3 sequence is CSASQGVEKLFF. CDR3 nucleotides: TGCAGTGCTAGCCAGGGGGTTGAAAAACTGTTTTTT. This chain links TRBV20-1 with TRBJ1-4; the match to TRBD1 covers 7 bases. The CDR3 consists of 12 residues. J lost 7 bases, V lost 3 bases, and 2 bases had no gene match. CDR1 DFQATT and CDR2 SNEGSKA come from the germline V gene (reference sequence).

The chain employs TRBV18 and TRBJ2-7, with TRBD2 matching over 8 bases. Germline-derived CDR1 and CDR2 are KGHSH and LQKENI. Trimming at V came to 4 bases and at J to 7 bases, leaving 12 bases not matched to a gene. This CDR3 region has 15 residues. In DNA, the CDR3 is TGTGCCAGCTCACGTTCAACTAGCGCGGGAGGAGAGCAGTACTTC. It encodes CASSRSTSAGGEQYF.

In its sample, this clonotype was seen many times. The gene calls are TRBV7-3 and TRBJ2-5, with 8 nucleotides matching TRBD2. With 4 bases clipped from V and 4 bases from J, the junction kept 8 bases outside the gene matches. Germline V lookup: CDR1 SGHTA, CDR2 FQGTGA. The length of the CDR3 is 15 residues. In DNA, the CDR3 is TGTGCCAGCAGCTCACAAGCGGGAGTGGGAGAGACCCAGTACTTC. It yields the protein CASSSQAGVGETQYF.

Within the sample, this clonotype is medium-sized. The chain is built from TRBV28 and TRBJ1-6; tentatively, D is TRBD1 (5 bases). CDR3 length: 13 amino acids. Trimming took off 3 bases at V and 10 bases at J, with 10 bases between the two ends. Germline V gene data show CDR1 as MDHEN and CDR2 as SYDVKM. The CDR3: CASSFRGNSPLHF. The CDR3 DNA reads TGTGCCAGCAGTTTTAGGGGCAACTCACCCCTCCACTTT.

This clonotype occurred many times. The chain carries TRBV11-3 and TRBJ2-3; no reliable D call. The V end lost 3 bases, the J end lost 10 bases, and 11 bases lay between the germline ends. The CDR3 length is 12 residues. The germline V gene encodes CDR1 SGHNT and CDR2 YENEEA. CDR3 residues: CASSLGKGAQYF. The CDR3 nucleotides read TGTGCCAGCAGCTTGGGAAAAGGCGCGCAGTATTTT.

By share of the sample, this clonotype is medium-sized. Compared with germline, one end of the junction differs, possibly owing to a read error. J is TRBJ2-1 and V is TRBV7-6; D is ambiguous. The V gene's germline CDR1 is SGHVS and CDR2 FNYEAQ. The CDR3 consists of 15 residues. This CDR3 reads CASSLDPSSYNEQFF. The CDR3 DNA is TGTGCCAGCAGTTTAGACCCTAGCTCCTACAATGAGCAGTTCTTC. Variable domain in full (rest from reference TRBV7-6 and TRBJ2-1): GAGVSQSPRYKVTKRGQDVALRCDPISGHVSLYWYRQALGQGPEFLTYFNYEAQQDKSGLPNDRFSAERPEGSISTLTIQRTEQRDSAMYRCASSLDPSSYNEQFFGPGTRLTVL.

Ten or more counts support this clonotype. This chain uses TRBV28 with TRBJ2-3; D might be TRBD1 (6 bases). The V gene lost 6 bases and the J gene lost 3 bases, with 16 bases spanning the gap. Germline V lookup: CDR1 MDHEN, CDR2 SYDVKM. This CDR3 has 15 residues. The CDR3 bases are TGTGCCAGCAGCAATACGGACAGCTTAACAGATACGCAGTATTTT. Protein: CASSNTDSLTDTQYF.

This clonotype was counted at least ten times. J is TRBJ2-1 and V is TRBV20-1; 13 nucleotides line up with TRBD2. This CDR3 is 16 amino acids long. Per germline, CDR1 DFQATT and CDR2 SNEGSKA (reference sequence). Trimming removed 3 bases from V and 7 bases from J; junction bases left unmatched: 9. The CDR3 DNA reads as TGCAGTGCTAGGGTACTAGCGGGAGGGCCAGGGAATGAGCAGTTCTTC. Translated: CSARVLAGGPGNEQFF.

The sample holds many counts of this clonotype. The chain uses TRBV5-1 and TRBJ2-7; D gene uncertain. The CDR3 length is 17 residues. Germline V lookup: CDR1 SGHRS, CDR2 YFSETQ. The V gene lost 2 bases and the J gene lost 0 bases, with 18 bases spanning the gap. Here the CDR3 DNA reads TGCGCCAGCAGCTTAAGGGTTGGCGGAAGTAGCTCCTACGAGCAGTACTTC. Residues: CASSLRVGGSSSYEQYF.